A selection of T cell receptor beta chains follows, all from one sample in a study of OX40 agonist ivuxolimab in advanced cancers. Repertoires were generated with immunoSEQ multiplex PCR, while TCRdb's copy carries only in-frame clones and drops some. The sample yields more than 45,000 clones, 70% to 80% seen once. The material sequenced was CD4+ or CD8+ T cells sorted from blood, taken in a trial of the OX40 agonist ivuxolimab. These receptors were obtained from an adult with an advanced solid tumor such as melanoma, head and neck, liver or kidney cancer. Each CDR3 is given with its conserved first and last residue. The order of the fields is J gene, V gene, D gene, clone size, CDR3 length, CDR3 DNA, CDR3 protein. D genes are given only for firm matches. Rows may omit the clone size; those that give it use once, few, many or a size class.

TRBJ2-2,TRBV29-1,NA,NA,12,TGCAGCGCCAGGGGTCTGTCGGGGGAGCTGTTTTTT,CSARGLSGELFF
TRBJ1-5,TRBV6-4,NA,NA,13,TGTGCCAGCAGTCTACAACTTAATCAGCCCCAGCATTTT,CASSLQLNQPQHF
TRBJ1-3,TRBV7-3,NA,NA,14,TGTGCCAGCAGCTTAGGGGGTTCTGGAAACACCATATATTTT,CASSLGGSGNTIYF
TRBJ1-4,TRBV5-1,TRBD1,NA,15,TGCGCCAGCAGCTGGGGAGGACAGGGGGATGAAAAACTGTTTTTT,CASSWGGQGDEKLFF
TRBJ2-2,TRBV6-9,NA,NA,16,TGTGCCAGCAGTTCGGGGAAGGGCACCTATACCGGGGAGCTGTTTTTT,CASSSGKGTYTGELFF
TRBJ1-5,TRBV11-2,NA,NA,13,TGTGCCAGCAGCCCCGAGACAAGCCAGCCCCAGCATTTT,CASSPETSQPQHF
TRBJ1-2,TRBV5-5,NA,once,13,TGTGCCAGCAGCCTCACAGAGGTTTATGGCTACACCTTC,CASSLTEVYGYTF
TRBJ1-5,TRBV2,TRBD1,once,14,TGTGCCAGCAGGGGACAGGGAGACAATCAGCCCCAGCATTTT,CASRGQGDNQPQHF
TRBJ2-3,TRBV19,TRBD1,NA,14,TGTGCCAGTAGCGGGACAGGGGTCAGAGATACGCAGTATTTT,CASSGTGVRDTQYF
TRBJ1-3,TRBV6-4,NA,once,15,TGTGCCAGCAGTGACTCGCCGCGGGTGGGAAACACCATATATTTT,CASSDSPRVGNTIYF
TRBJ1-2,TRBV19,TRBD1,NA,15,TGTGCCAGTAGTCCAGAAGACGGACAGGGGTATGGCTACACCTTC,CASSPEDGQGYGYTF
TRBJ2-5,TRBV7-9,NA,NA,16,TGTGCCAGCAGCTTTGGGGCGGGGGCCCCCCAAGAGACCCAGTACTTC,CASSFGAGAPQETQYF
TRBJ2-1,TRBV6-1,NA,NA,15,TGTGCCAGCAGTATCAGGGTCTACTCCTACAATGAGCAGTTCTTC,CASSIRVYSYNEQFF
TRBJ2-5,TRBV30,NA,NA,12,TGTGCCTGGAGTGAGACTGCGGAGACCCAGTACTTC,CAWSETAETQYF
TRBJ2-1,TRBV5-6,TRBD2,NA,15,TGTGCCAGCAGCTGGCGGGGGGGCCGCTACAATGAGCAGTTCTTC,CASSWRGGRYNEQFF
TRBJ2-2,TRBV18,NA,NA,16,TGTGCCAGCTCACCTAGGCGGGACAGTAACACCGGGGAGCTGTTTTTT,CASSPRRDSNTGELFF
TRBJ1-5,TRBV19,TRBD1,once,17,TGTGCCAGTAGTATTAAAGGGACAGGGGTTCGCAATCAGCCCCAGCATTTT,CASSIKGTGVRNQPQHF
TRBJ2-7,TRBV7-2,TRBD2,NA,14,TGTGCCAGCAGCTGGGGGGGAGCATCCTACGAGCAGTACTTC,CASSWGGASYEQYF
TRBJ2-2,TRBV6-1,NA,NA,15,TGTGCCAGCAGTGTGGACAGCGCGAACACCGGGGAGCTGTTTTTT,CASSVDSANTGELFF
TRBJ1-2,TRBV5-4,TRBD1,NA,14,TGTGCCAGCAGCTTGGTGGGACAGGGGACCGGCTACACCTTC,CASSLVGQGTGYTF
TRBJ2-7,TRBV6-5,NA,NA,13,TGTGCCAGCAGTTACTCGAGGGGTTACGAGCAGTACTTC,CASSYSRGYEQYF
TRBJ1-5,TRBV7-8,NA,NA,19,TGTGCCAGCAGCTTAGTAGCAGGGATGGGATTTGGGAGCAATCAGCCCCAGCATTTT,CASSLVAGMGFGSNQPQHF
TRBJ1-1,TRBV5-8,TRBD1,NA,16,TGTGCCAGCAGCTTGGAACAGGGGGCAAGCGGGACTGAAGCTTTCTTT,CASSLEQGASGTEAFF
TRBJ2-1,TRBV19,TRBD2,NA,17,TGTGCCAGTAGTTCTCCTCCCGGGACTAGCGGGAGTAATGAGCAGTTCTTC,CASSSPPGTSGSNEQFF
TRBJ2-3,TRBV5-4,NA,NA,15,TGTGCCAGCAGTCTGGGACCAACTCAAACAGATACGCAGTATTTT,CASSLGPTQTDTQYF
TRBJ1-6,TRBV30,NA,few,13,TGTGCCTGGAAATACCCTGGCCCTTCACCCCTCCACTTT,CAWKYPGPSPLHF
TRBJ2-5,TRBV4-2,NA,NA,13,TGTGCCAGCAGCCAAGGACCGCAAGAGACCCAGTACTTC,CASSQGPQETQYF
TRBJ1-5,TRBV30,NA,NA,15,TGTGCCTGGAGCTCGGGTTACAGCATCAATGGTCCCCAGCATTTT,CAWSSGYSINGPQHF
TRBJ2-1,TRBV4-2,NA,NA,16,TGTGCCAGCAGCCAAGTGTCCTCGAGCTCCTACAATGAGCAGTTCTTC,CASSQVSSSSYNEQFF
TRBJ2-1,TRBV7-9,TRBD1,NA,15,TGTGCCAGCAGCTCCGGACAGGGAAAGAACAATGAGCAGTTCTTC,CASSSGQGKNNEQFF
TRBJ1-4,TRBV7-8,NA,NA,15,TGTGCCAGCAGCTTAGGTTCGGGGGTACGTGAAAAACTGTTTTTT,CASSLGSGVREKLFF
TRBJ2-7,TRBV2,TRBD1,once,15,TGTGCCAGCAGGCAAACGGGGACAGGGGGCACCGAGCAGTACTTC,CASRQTGTGGTEQYF
TRBJ2-5,TRBV5-1,NA,NA,15,TGCGCCAGCAGCTTGGAGGCAGGGATAGAAAAGACCCAGTACTTC,CASSLEAGIEKTQYF
TRBJ2-5,TRBV10-3,NA,NA,13,TGTGCCATCAGTGACCGGGGAAAGGAGACCCAGTACTTC,CAISDRGKETQYF
TRBJ2-2,TRBV5-4,TRBD1,few,17,TGTGCCAGCAGCTTGGATTCGGTGCGACAGGGGACCGGGGAGCTGTTTTTT,CASSLDSVRQGTGELFF
TRBJ1-2,TRBV5-6,NA,few,13,TGTGCCAGCAGCTTAAATTTCAGAGATGGCTACACCTTC,CASSLNFRDGYTF
TRBJ2-5,TRBV7-2,NA,NA,15,TGTGCCAGCAGCCCACGGGCCAATCTAGCAGGGACCCAGTACTTC,CASSPRANLAGTQYF
TRBJ1-5,TRBV4-1,NA,NA,14,TGCGCCAGCAGCCAACAGGGGCATGGTGGGCCCCAGCATTTT,CASSQQGHGGPQHF
TRBJ1-1,TRBV5-1,NA,NA,13,TGCGCCAGCAGCTCGGGGGAGGACACTGAAGCTTTCTTT,CASSSGEDTEAFF
TRBJ2-7,TRBV15,NA,once,15,TGTGCCACCAGCAGGGGTCGGACAGCTGACTACGAGCAGTACTTC,CATSRGRTADYEQYF
TRBJ2-1,TRBV23-1,TRBD1,NA,17,TGCGCCAGCAGTCTTTGCCCCGGACAGGGGTCGAACAATGAGCAGTTCTTC,CASSLCPGQGSNNEQFF
TRBJ1-6,TRBV4-1,TRBD1,NA,15,TGCGCCAGCAGCCAGTCGGAGGGGACAGGTCGACCCCTCCACTTT,CASSQSEGTGRPLHF
TRBJ1-2,TRBV11-3,TRBD1,NA,13,TGTGCCAGCAGCATGGACAGGGGCTATGGCTACACCTTC,CASSMDRGYGYTF
TRBJ1-2,TRBV5-1,NA,NA,18,TGCGCCAGCAGCTTGGCCGCTAGGGGGGCAGGTCATCGCTATGGCTACACCTTC,CASSLAARGAGHRYGYTF
TRBJ2-7,TRBV19,NA,NA,14,TGTGCCAGTAGTATCATTCATGGGGGAAAGGAGCAGTACTTC,CASSIIHGGKEQYF